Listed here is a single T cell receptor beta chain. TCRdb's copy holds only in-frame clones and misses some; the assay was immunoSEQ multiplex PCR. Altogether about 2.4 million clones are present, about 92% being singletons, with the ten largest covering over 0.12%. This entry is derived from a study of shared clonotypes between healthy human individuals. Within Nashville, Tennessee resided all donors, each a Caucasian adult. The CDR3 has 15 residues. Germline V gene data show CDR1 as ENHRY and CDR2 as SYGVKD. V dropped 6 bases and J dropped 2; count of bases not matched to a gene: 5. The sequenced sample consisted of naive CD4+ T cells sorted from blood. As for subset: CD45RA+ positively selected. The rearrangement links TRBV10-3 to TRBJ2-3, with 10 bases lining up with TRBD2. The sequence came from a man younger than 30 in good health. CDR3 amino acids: CAIRAGGPITDTQYF. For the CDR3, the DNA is TGTGCCATCAGAGCGGGGGGGCCCATCACAGATACGCAGTATTTT.